Listed here is a single T cell receptor (beta chain). Per the germline V gene, CDR1 is LNHNV and CDR2 is YYDKDF (reference sequence). The J segment lost 3 bases and the V segment lost 3 bases, leaving 12 bases of the junction unmatched. There are 20 residues in the CDR3. The record originates from a study of blood T cell repertoires in COVID-19. At the level of the study: T cells, B-cell-depleted T cells, or PBMCs supplied cDNA or gDNA.

In the original workflow: Amplification of reference gene primers provided the estimated nucleated cell counts. Clones were sequenced by immunoSEQ multiplex PCR, and TCRdb holds only the in-frame ones, with some missing. V and J calls and clone size come straight from that table; D and trimming were deduced from the DNA. The sample shows over 200,000 clones, over 65% of them seen only once. Sequencing was carried out using peripheral blood. This TCR was sampled from a woman at least 80 years old with acute or convalescent COVID-19. The chain carries TRBV15 and TRBJ2-6, with TRBD1 matching 12 bases. In DNA, the CDR3 is TGTGCCACCAGCAGGGAGCGGGGAGGGACAGGGGGCTATGGGGCCAACGTCCTGACTTTC. This translates into CATSRERGGTGGYGANVLTF.